This T cell receptor beta chain was identified during a study of molecular identifiers for immune sequencing clone quantification. Regarding the study as a whole: Naive cells had under 1% of molecules in clones above 20 RNA copies, effectors over 98%.

Germline lookup yields CDR1 LGHDT and CDR2 YNNKEL (reference sequence). J was trimmed by 3 bases and V by 4 bases; bases with no gene match: 5. The CDR3 is 15 amino acids. A CD8+CD4-CCR7+CD45RA+ gate was used to sort naive CD8 T cells. TCRdb passed the PCR reads through MiXCR, listing each CDR3 protein once. This table holds hundreds of thousands of distinct CDR3 sequences, about 22% found once. This clonotype was counted a few times. Its antigen is currently unknown. This sequence originates from a human donor in good health. Some libraries in this study had Jurkat cell RNA spiked in. The specimen was naive CD8+ T cells from blood, with Jurkat cell RNA spiked in. Documented subset: FACS-sorted CD8+CD4-CCR7+CD45RA+ naive T cells. This chain uses TRBV3-1 with TRBJ2-7, with 11 bases lining up with TRBD2. The CDR3 region is CASSPFGTSGYEQYF. The DNA for the CDR3 is TGTGCCAGCAGCCCTTTTGGGACTAGCGGCTACGAGCAGTACTTC.